The 2 T cell receptor beta chains below all came from one sample that was sequenced in a study of early T cells in non-severe SARS-CoV-2 infection. TCRdb fed the 5' RACE reads into MiXCR, producing one record per CDR3 protein. The data show over 95,000 distinct CDR3 sequences, with approximately 16% seen just once and roughly 1.3% held by the top ten. The sequenced sample consisted of whole blood. The source is an adult who was a healthcare worker with PCR-confirmed SARS-CoV-2 infection or an uninfected control (not recorded which).

This clonotype was observed at least ten times. The chain carries TRBV6-2 or TRBV6-3 and TRBJ2-7, with D possibly TRBD2 on 5 matching bases. The V gene's germline CDR1 is MNHEY and CDR2 SVGEGT. The CDR3 is 14 residues long. With 7 bases removed from V and 1 base from J, the gap between germline ends came to 14 bases. The DNA for the CDR3 is TGTGCCAGCAACCCACTTGAGCGGTCCTACGAGCAGTACTTC. Translated, it gives CASNPLERSYEQYF.

This clonotype was observed a few times. The chain links TRBV7-2 to TRBJ1-6, with no clear D. CDR3 length equals 12 residues. V was cut by 5 bases and J by 12 bases, with 11 bases left in between. Germline loops: CDR1 SGHTA, CDR2 FQGNSA. CDR3 in amino acids: CASSLLGGPLHF. The CDR3, as DNA: TGTGCCAGCAGCCTCCTTGGTGGACCCCTCCACTTT. The whole variable domain, filled in from reference TRBV7-2 and TRBJ1-6, reads GAGVSQSPSNKVTEKGKDVELRCDPISGHTALYWYRQSLGQGLEFLIYFQGNSAPDKSGLPSDRFSAERTGGSVSTLTIQRTQQEDSAVYLCASSLLGGPLHFGNGTRLTVT.